This record concerns one TCR beta chain sequence. Its antigen is still unknown. CDR1 KGHDR and CDR2 SFDVKD come from the germline V gene. The CDR3 is 15 amino acids. Trimming shortened V by 7 bases and J by 2 bases, and 14 bases separated the two germline ends. These data come from a study of T cell responses to AZD1222 COVID-19 vaccine. Overall study results and limits: Seropositivity was recorded at baseline in only a handful of AZD1222 recipients. With two AZD1222 doses given, Spike-specific TCR breadth and depth both rose. Repertoire sampling was restricted to post-peak T cell response timepoints.

Only in-frame clones appear in the TCRdb table, and some are missing; sequencing was by immunoSEQ multiplex PCR. The table shows 80,000 or so clones, with 75% to 95% occurring only once. This specimen was peripheral blood, taken on day 0 of MenACWY control vaccination. J is TRBJ2-4 and V is TRBV24-1; D gene ambiguous. The source of this sequence is an adult in good health. DNA of the CDR3: TGTGCCACCAGATATCCCCATGGCTCCAAAAACATTCAGTACTTC. It specifies CATRYPHGSKNIQYF.